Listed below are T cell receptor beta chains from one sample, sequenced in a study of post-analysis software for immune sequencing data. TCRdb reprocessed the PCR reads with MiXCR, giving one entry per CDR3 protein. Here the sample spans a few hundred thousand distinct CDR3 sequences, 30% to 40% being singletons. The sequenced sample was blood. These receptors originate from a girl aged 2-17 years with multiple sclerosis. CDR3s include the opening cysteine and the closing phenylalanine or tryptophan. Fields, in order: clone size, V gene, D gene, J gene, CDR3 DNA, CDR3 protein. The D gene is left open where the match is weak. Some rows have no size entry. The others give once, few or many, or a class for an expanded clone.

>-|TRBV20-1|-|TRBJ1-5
TGCAGTGCCCTGAGGGGGGGGGTTTTTGATAGCAATCAGCCCCAGCATTTT
CSALRGGVFDSNQPQHF
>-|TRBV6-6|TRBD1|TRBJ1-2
TGTGCCAGCAGTCACCGGGACAGGGTCGGCGGCTACACCTTC
CASSHRDRVGGYTF
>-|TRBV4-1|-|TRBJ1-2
TGCGCCAGCAGCCAAGAGACATGGGGCCACACCTTC
CASSQETWGHTF
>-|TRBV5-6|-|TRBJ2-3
TGTGCCAGCAGCTTCGAAAGGACGCGGACAGATACGCAGTATTTT
CASSFERTRTDTQYF
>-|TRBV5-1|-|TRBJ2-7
TGCGCCAGCAGCCGGGAAGGGGCGAACTACGAGCAGTACTTC
CASSREGANYEQYF
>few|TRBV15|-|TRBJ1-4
TGTGCCTCCCGGGGGGGGCGTTTTGAAAAACTGTTTTTT
CASRGGRFEKLFF
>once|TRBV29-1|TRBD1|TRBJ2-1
TGCAGCGTTGAATACAGGGGGCTGGTGACCCAGTTCTTC
CSVEYRGLVTQFF
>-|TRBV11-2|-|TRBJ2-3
TGTGCCAGCAGCTTATTTGGACATGCAGGGACGGTTACAGATACGCAGTATTTT
CASSLFGHAGTVTDTQYF
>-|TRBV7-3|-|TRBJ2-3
TGTGCCAGCAGCTTAACGGGGGCGACGGGCACAGATACGCAGTATTTT
CASSLTGATGTDTQYF
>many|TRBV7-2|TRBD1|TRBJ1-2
TGTGCCAGCAGCTTCAGACAGGGCTATGGCTACACCTTC
CASSFRQGYGYTF
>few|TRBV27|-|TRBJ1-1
TGTGCCAGCAGTATAGGGGGGCAGAGGACTGAAGCTTTCTTT
CASSIGGQRTEAFF
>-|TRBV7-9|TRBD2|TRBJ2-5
TGTGCCAGCAGACCACCCGGGAGGGGGGAAGAGACCCAGTACTTC
CASRPPGRGEETQYF
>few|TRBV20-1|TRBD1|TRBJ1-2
TGCAGTGCTCATCCAGCGGGGACAGATGTGGATGGCTACACCTTC
CSAHPAGTDVDGYTF
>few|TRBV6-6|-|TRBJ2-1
TGTGCCAGCAGTTACTCGAATATTGAGCAGTTCTTC
CASSYSNIEQFF
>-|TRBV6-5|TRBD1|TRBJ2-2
TGTGCCAGCAGTTCGGACAGGGACTCATGGGCCGGGGAGCTGTTTTTT
CASSSDRDSWAGELFF
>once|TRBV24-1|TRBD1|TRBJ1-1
TGTGCCACCAGTGACCGGGACAGCTACACTGAAGCTTTCTTT
CATSDRDSYTEAFF
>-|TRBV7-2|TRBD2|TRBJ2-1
TGTGCCAGCAGCTTAGGACTAGCGGGGGGCCTAGGTCGGGAGCAGTTCTTC
CASSLGLAGGLGREQFF
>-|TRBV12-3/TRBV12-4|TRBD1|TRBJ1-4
TGTGCCAGCAGCAGTCACAGGGGTTCTAATGAAAAACTGTTTTTT
CASSSHRGSNEKLFF
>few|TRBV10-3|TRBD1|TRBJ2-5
TGTGCCATACGACAGGGGGCTGGGGAGACCCAGTACTTC
CAIRQGAGETQYF
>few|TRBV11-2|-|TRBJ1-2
TGTGCCAGCAGATCCCTTCGGACAGTCCCTTTCTCCTACTATGGCTACACCTTC
CASRSLRTVPFSYYGYTF